One sample yielded the 19 T cell receptor beta chains listed below, sequenced in a study of radiation and T cells in renal cell carcinoma. Time point of the sample: baseline pretreatment blood. Documented treatment: 15 Gy SBRT to primary tumor, nephrectomy 4 weeks later. The repertoire was sequenced with immunoSEQ multiplex PCR; TCRdb's copy has only in-frame clones and lacks some. The repertoire holds some 110,000 clones, with roughly 80% as singletons. The starting material was blood, obtained from a patient whose treatment included radiotherapy and nephrectomy. The receptors shown here come from a woman aged 60-75 years with renal cell carcinoma.

This clone was found a few times. V gene TRBV10-3 combines with J gene TRBJ1-5; no reliable D call. V lost 3 bases and J lost 0, with 3 bases in between. Per the germline V gene, CDR1 is ENHRY and CDR2 is SYGVKD. The CDR3 has 13 amino acids. The CDR3 DNA sequence: TGTGCCATCAGTGAACTTAGCAATCAGCCCCAGCATTTT. As protein: CAISELSNQPQHF.

The J gene is TRBJ1-6, the V gene TRBV7-9; 7 nucleotides line up with TRBD1. Germline V gene sequence: CDR1 SEHNR, CDR2 FQNEAQ (reference sequence). Trimming at V came to 4 bases and at J to 9 bases, leaving 9 bases not matched to a gene. The CDR3 loop spans 15 amino acids. CDR3 region: CASSWTRDSSSPLHF. The CDR3, as DNA: TGTGCCAGCAGCTGGACGCGGGACAGCAGTTCACCCCTCCACTTT.

V is TRBV6-1 and J is TRBJ1-2; 12 positions match TRBD1. The germline V gene has CDR1 MNHNS and CDR2 SASEGT. CDR3 length: 16 residues. J gave up 9 bases and V 2 bases, and 10 bases lay outside the gene matches. This chain's CDR3 is CASSETDGTGGASYTF. The CDR3 DNA reads TGTGCCAGCAGTGAAACCGATGGGACAGGGGGCGCGAGCTACACCTTC.

This rearrangement joins TRBV11-2 to TRBJ2-3; D is possibly TRBD1 or TRBD2 (6 bases each). Germline CDR1 and CDR2: SGHAT and FQNNGV. CDR3 length equals 15 residues. V was cut by 0 bases and J by 2 bases, with 9 bases left in between. The CDR3 nucleotides are TGTGCCAGCAGCTTAGATCGGGGGCCCACAGATACGCAGTATTTT. Protein: CASSLDRGPTDTQYF.

The J gene is TRBJ1-1, the V gene TRBV6-5; weak D call: TRBD1 (6 bases). Per germline, CDR1 MNHEY and CDR2 SVGAGI. The CDR3 extends over 14 amino acids. V was clipped by 6 bases and J by 7 bases, with 18 bases between them. The CDR3: CASRPRDKLLEAFF. The CDR3 DNA follows: TGTGCCAGCAGACCTAGGGACAAACTCCTTGAAGCTTTCTTT.

This chain connects TRBV19 to TRBJ2-2, with D tentatively TRBD2 (6 bases). Trimming removed 8 bases from V and 1 base from J, with 14 bases in between. Germline V gene sequence: CDR1 LNHDA, CDR2 SQIVND (reference sequence). This CDR3 comprises 15 residues. CDR3 nucleotides: TGTGCCAGTCGCGTGGGGGGATTGAACACCGGGGAGCTGTTTTTT. This codes for CASRVGGLNTGELFF.

The chain links TRBV18 to TRBJ2-5; TRBD2 agrees at 10 bases. The CDR3 covers 16 residues. Germline lookup yields CDR1 KGHSH and CDR2 LQKENI. V shed 3 bases and J 1 base; nucleotides not matched to a gene: 5. This CDR3 is CASSPQLAGSQETQYF. The CDR3 DNA is TGTGCCAGCTCACCTCAACTAGCGGGGTCCCAAGAGACCCAGTACTTC.

The rearrangement joins TRBV28 to TRBJ1-2, with a possible D match to TRBD1 (5 bases). CDR1 and CDR2 from the germline V gene are MDHEN and SYDVKM. Trimming shortened V by 7 bases and J by 4 bases, and 16 bases separated the two germline ends. The CDR3 loop spans 14 amino acids. The CDR3 loop reads CASTPQGTVYGYTF. DNA for the CDR3: TGTGCCAGCACTCCCCAGGGAACAGTCTATGGCTACACCTTC.

The chain recombines TRBV7-2 with TRBJ2-5, with 8 bases that match TRBD2. Germline CDR1 reads SGHTA; CDR2 reads FQGNSA. The ends lost 0 bases at V and 7 bases at J; junction bases unmatched: 7. The CDR3 is 15 residues long. CDR3 region: CASSLALRLAGTQYF. Written as DNA, the CDR3 is TGTGCCAGCAGCTTAGCGTTGCGGCTAGCGGGGACCCAGTACTTC.

This chain joins TRBV10-3 and TRBJ2-7; D might be TRBD2 (6 bases). This CDR3 is built from 14 residues. Germline V gives CDR1 ENHRY, CDR2 SYGVKD. Deletions cut 6 bases from V and 2 bases from J, with 14 bases between. The CDR3 is CAIRNLGLAYEQYF. As DNA, the CDR3 is TGTGCCATCAGAAATTTGGGACTCGCCTACGAGCAGTACTTC.

This clone was found a few times. V and J are TRBV27 and TRBJ1-1; no reliable D call. Germline V gene sequence: CDR1 MNHEY, CDR2 SMNVEV (reference sequence). V lost 3 bases, J lost 5 bases, and 10 bases lay in between. The CDR3 totals 13 residues. In DNA, the CDR3 is TGTGCCAGCAGTTTGGGGAGAGGGACTGAAGCTTTCTTT. Translation gives CASSLGRGTEAFF.

The chain links TRBV6-5 to TRBJ2-7, with unresolved D. The germline CDR1 and CDR2 sequences are MNHEY and SVGAGI. V was cut by 7 bases and J by 6 bases, with 10 bases left in between. The CDR3 sequence is 11 residues long. The CDR3 DNA reads as TGTGCCAGCATGACTCGCTCCGAGCAGTACTTC. Translating gives CASMTRSEQYF.

The chain carries TRBV6-6 and TRBJ2-7; D remains unclear. Trimming left V 0 bases short and J 6 bases short, with 9 bases between. CDR3 length equals 13 residues. Germline V gene data show CDR1 as MNHNY and CDR2 as SVGAGI (reference sequence). This CDR3 is CASSYSIGVEQYF. The CDR3, as DNA: TGTGCCAGCAGTTACTCGATTGGGGTCGAGCAGTACTTC.

V and J are TRBV6-1 and TRBJ2-7; D is undetermined. Germline V gene lookup returns CDR1 MNHNS and CDR2 SASEGT. Trimming cost V 6 bases and J 6 bases, with 15 bases left between them. The CDR3 length is 13 residues. In nucleotides, the CDR3 is TGTGCCAGCAGGTCGACCTCAAGCGCCGAGCAGTACTTC. Its protein product is CASRSTSSAEQYF.

This chain joins TRBV7-2 and TRBJ1-1; no definite D call. The ends were cut back, 3 bases at V and 4 bases at J, with 12 bases in the middle. CDR1 SGHTA and CDR2 FQGNSA come from the germline V gene. The CDR3 is 14 residues long. The CDR3 coding sequence is TGTGCCAGCAGCTTCGGTGCTAGAAGCACTGAAGCTTTCTTT. Encoded protein: CASSFGARSTEAFF.

The rearrangement joins TRBV27 to TRBJ1-3; D unresolved. CDR1 and CDR2 (germline): MNHEY, SMNVEV (reference sequence). V gave up 3 bases and J gave up 2 bases, with 11 bases separating them. This CDR3 region has 15 residues. Written as DNA, the CDR3 is TGTGCCAGCAGTTTGACGAGCCTCACTGGAAACACCATATATTTT. Translating it yields CASSLTSLTGNTIYF.

This clone occurred once. One end of the junction fails to match germline, which may point to a read error. Other DNA sequences from this sample encode an identical CDR3 as well. The V gene is TRBV9, the J gene TRBJ2-4; either TRBD1 or TRBD2 may supply D (5 bases each). This CDR3 is built from 15 residues. Germline V gene lookup returns CDR1 SGDLS and CDR2 YYNGEE. The CDR3 DNA reads as TGTGCCAGTAGCGTAGGGGTGGGGGCCAAAAACATTCAGTACTTC. Encoded protein: CASSVGVGAKNIQYF.

The rearrangement joins TRBV28 to TRBJ1-1; 8 bases map to TRBD1. The CDR3 contains 17 residues. J was trimmed by 0 bases and V by 6 bases; bases with no gene match: 12. Germline V CDR1 and CDR2: MDHEN, SYDVKM. The CDR3 DNA follows: TGTGCCAGCAGGAACCGGGACAGGCTCACGTTGAACACTGAAGCTTTCTTT. It translates to CASRNRDRLTLNTEAFF. The full variable domain, its missing parts supplied by reference TRBV28 and TRBJ1-1, is DVKVTQSSRYLVKRTGEKVFLECVQDMDHENMFWYRQDPGLGLRLIYFSYDVKMKEKGDIPEGYSVSREKKERFSLILESASTNQTSMYLCASRNRDRLTLNTEAFFGQGTRLTVV.

The chain has TRBV7-6 and TRBJ2-2; unclear D gene. This CDR3 comprises 16 residues. CDR1 and CDR2 from the germline V gene are SGHVS and FNYEAQ. Between the trimmed V and J ends, which lost 0 bases and 1 base, there was a span of 9 bases. The DNA of the CDR3 is TGTGCCAGCAGCTTAGCGCTGGGAAAGAACACCGGGGAGCTGTTTTTT. This codes for CASSLALGKNTGELFF.